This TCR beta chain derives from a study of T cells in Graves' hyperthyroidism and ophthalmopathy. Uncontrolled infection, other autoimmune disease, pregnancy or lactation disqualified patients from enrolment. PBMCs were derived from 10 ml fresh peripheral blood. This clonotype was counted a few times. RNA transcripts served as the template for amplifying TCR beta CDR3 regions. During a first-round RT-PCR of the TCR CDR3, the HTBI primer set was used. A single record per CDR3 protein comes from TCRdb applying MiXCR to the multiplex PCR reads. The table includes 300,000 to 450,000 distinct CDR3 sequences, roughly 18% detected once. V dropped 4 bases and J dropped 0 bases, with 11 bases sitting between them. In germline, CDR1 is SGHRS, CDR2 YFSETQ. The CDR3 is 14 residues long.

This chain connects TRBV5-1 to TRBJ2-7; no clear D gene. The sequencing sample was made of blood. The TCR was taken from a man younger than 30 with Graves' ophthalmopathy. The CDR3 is CASSTGESSYEQYF. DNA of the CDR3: TGCGCCAGCAGCACTGGGGAATCCTCCTACGAGCAGTACTTC. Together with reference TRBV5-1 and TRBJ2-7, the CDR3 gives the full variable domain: KAGVTQTPRYLIKTRGQQVTLSCSPISGHRSVSWYQQTPGQGLQFLFEYFSETQRNKGNFPGRFSGRQFSNSRSEMNVSTLELGDSALYLCASSTGESSYEQYFGPGTRLTVT.